This T cell receptor beta chain was obtained from a study of T cells in Graves' hyperthyroidism and ophthalmopathy. Broader study findings: Peripheral blood also featured most of the thyroid clonotypes expanded above 0.001.

RNA transcripts provided the source from which TCR beta CDR3 regions were amplified. First-round RT-PCR with HTBI primers amplified the TCR CDR3 region. A single record per CDR3 protein comes from TCRdb applying MiXCR to the multiplex PCR reads. This table has about 640,000 distinct CDR3 sequences, roughly 20% appearing once. For ophthalmopathy patients, the Clinical Activity Score was at least 3 and the NOSPECS grade at least 4; duration was under 3 months. In the case of this clonotype: Its target is not known.

Germline trimming cut 6 bases from V and 3 bases from J; bases unmatched to any gene: 3. This CDR3 is built from 13 residues. The sequence was obtained from a man aged 30 to 45 with Graves' ophthalmopathy. This chain joins TRBV12-3 or TRBV12-4 and TRBJ2-3, with TRBD1 identical over 7 bases. The sample consisted of blood. Written as DNA, the CDR3 is TGTGCCAGCAGGGGGGACAGAACAGATACGCAGTATTTT. This codes for CASRGDRTDTQYF.